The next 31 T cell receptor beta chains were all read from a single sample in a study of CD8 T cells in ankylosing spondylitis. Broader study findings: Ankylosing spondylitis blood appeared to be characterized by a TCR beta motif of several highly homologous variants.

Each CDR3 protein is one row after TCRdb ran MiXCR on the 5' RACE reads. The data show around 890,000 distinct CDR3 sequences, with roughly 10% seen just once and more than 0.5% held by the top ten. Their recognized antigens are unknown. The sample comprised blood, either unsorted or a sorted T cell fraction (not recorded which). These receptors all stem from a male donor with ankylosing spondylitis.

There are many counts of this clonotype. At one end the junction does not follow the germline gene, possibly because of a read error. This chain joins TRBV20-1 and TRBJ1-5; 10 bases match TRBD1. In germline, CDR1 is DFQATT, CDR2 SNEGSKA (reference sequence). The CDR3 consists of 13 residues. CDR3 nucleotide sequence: TGCAGTGGTAGACAGGGGGCAGGGCAGCCCCAGCATTTT. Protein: CSGRQGAGQPQHF.

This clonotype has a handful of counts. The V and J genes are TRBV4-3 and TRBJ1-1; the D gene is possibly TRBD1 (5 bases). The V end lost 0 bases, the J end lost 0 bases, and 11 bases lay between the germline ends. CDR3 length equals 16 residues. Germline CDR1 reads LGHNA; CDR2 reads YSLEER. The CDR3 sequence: CASSQEFRQLNTEAFF. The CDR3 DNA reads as TGCGCCAGCAGCCAAGAATTTAGACAGCTGAACACTGAAGCTTTCTTT.

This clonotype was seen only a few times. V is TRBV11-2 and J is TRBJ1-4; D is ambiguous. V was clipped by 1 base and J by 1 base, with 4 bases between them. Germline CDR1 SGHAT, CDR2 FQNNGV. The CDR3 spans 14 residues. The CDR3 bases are TGTGCCAGCAGCTTAGGGCTAACTAATGAAAAACTGTTTTTT. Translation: CASSLGLTNEKLFF.

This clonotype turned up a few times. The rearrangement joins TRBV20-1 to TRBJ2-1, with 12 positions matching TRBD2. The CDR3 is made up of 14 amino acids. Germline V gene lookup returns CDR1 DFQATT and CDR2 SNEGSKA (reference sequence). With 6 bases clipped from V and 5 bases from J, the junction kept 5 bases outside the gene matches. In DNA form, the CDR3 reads TGCAGTGCGTCTAGCGGGGGGGGTGACAATGAGCAGTTCTTC. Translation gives CSASSGGGDNEQFF.

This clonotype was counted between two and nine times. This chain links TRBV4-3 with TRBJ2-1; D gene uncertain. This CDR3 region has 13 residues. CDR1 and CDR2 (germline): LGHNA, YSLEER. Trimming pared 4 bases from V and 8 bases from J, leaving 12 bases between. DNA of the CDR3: TGCGCCAGCAGCCCTTGGCGTTTCGATGAGCAGTTCTTC. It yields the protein CASSPWRFDEQFF.

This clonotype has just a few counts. The CDR3 region is CASSLFLKQGGQPQHF. The CDR3 coding sequence is TGTGCCAGCAGCTTGTTTTTAAAACAGGGAGGTCAGCCCCAGCATTTT. The chain carries TRBV5-5 and TRBJ1-5, with D possibly being TRBD1 (6 bases). V lost 1 base to trimming and J lost 6 bases, with 17 bases between them. Germline CDR1 SGHKS, CDR2 YYEKEE (reference sequence). The CDR3 sequence is 16 residues long.

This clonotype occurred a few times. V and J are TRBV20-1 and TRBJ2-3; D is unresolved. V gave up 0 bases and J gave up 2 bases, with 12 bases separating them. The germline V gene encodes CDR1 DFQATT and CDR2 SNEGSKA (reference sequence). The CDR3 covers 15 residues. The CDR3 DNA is TGCAGTGCTAGAGAGTCCCTTAGGGTCACAGATACGCAGTATTTT. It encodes CSARESLRVTDTQYF.

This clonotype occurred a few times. This CDR3 is CSARGTVGAEETQYF. The CDR3 bases are TGCAGTGCTAGAGGGACAGTTGGGGCAGAGGAGACCCAGTACTTC. V is TRBV20-1 and J is TRBJ2-5; D might be TRBD1 (6 bases). The CDR3 spans 15 residues. Germline loops: CDR1 DFQATT, CDR2 SNEGSKA (reference sequence). V shed 1 base and J shed 5 bases, with 17 bases lying between them.

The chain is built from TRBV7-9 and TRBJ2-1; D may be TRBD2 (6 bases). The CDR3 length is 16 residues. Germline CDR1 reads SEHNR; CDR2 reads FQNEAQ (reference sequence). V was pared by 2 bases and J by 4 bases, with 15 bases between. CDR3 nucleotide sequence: TGTGCCAGCAGCTTAAGGTCCAGCGGGTATTACAATGAGCAGTTCTTC. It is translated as CASSLRSSGYYNEQFF. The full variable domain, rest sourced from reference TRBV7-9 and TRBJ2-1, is DTGVSQNPRHKITKRGQNVTFRCDPISEHNRLYWYRQTLGQGPEFLTYFQNEAQLEKSRLLSDRFSAERPKGSFSTLEIQRTEQGDSAMYLCASSLRSSGYYNEQFFGPGTRLTVL.

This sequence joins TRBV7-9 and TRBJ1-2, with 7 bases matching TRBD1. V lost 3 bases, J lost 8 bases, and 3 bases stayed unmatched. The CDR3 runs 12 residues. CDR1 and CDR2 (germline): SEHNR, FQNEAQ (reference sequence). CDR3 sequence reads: CASSLDRRGYTF. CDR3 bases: TGTGCCAGCAGCTTGGACAGGCGGGGCTACACCTTC.

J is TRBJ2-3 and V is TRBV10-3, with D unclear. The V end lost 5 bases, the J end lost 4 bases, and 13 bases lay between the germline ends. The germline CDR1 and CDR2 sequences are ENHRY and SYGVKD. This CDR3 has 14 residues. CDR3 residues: CAISSASPADTQYF. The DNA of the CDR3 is TGTGCCATCAGTAGCGCTAGTCCCGCAGATACGCAGTATTTT.

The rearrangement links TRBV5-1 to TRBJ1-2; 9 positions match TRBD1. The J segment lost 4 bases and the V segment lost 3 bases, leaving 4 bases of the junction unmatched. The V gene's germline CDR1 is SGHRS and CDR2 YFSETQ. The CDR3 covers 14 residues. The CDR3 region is CASSSDRGTYGYTF. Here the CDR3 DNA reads TGCGCCAGCAGCTCAGACAGGGGGACCTATGGCTACACCTTC.

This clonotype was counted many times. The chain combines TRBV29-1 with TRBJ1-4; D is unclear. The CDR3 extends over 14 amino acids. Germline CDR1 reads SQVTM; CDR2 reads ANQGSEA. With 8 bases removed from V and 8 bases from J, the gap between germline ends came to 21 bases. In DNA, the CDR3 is TGCAGCCCGTCCCATCCGGGAGGAAGGGAAAAACTGTTTTTT. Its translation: CSPSHPGGREKLFF.

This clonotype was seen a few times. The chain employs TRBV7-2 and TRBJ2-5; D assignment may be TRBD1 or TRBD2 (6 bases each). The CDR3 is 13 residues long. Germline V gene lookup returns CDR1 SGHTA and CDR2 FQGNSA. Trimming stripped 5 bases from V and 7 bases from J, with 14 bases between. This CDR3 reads CASSPGAAGTQYF. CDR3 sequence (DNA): TGTGCCAGCAGCCCAGGGGCAGCGGGGACCCAGTACTTC. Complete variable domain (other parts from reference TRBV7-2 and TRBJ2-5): GAGVSQSPSNKVTEKGKDVELRCDPISGHTALYWYRQSLGQGLEFLIYFQGNSAPDKSGLPSDRFSAERTGGSVSTLTIQRTQQEDSAVYLCASSPGAAGTQYFGPGTRLLVL.

DNA for the CDR3: TGCAGCGTTGGACGGGACAGGGGGATGAGCGAGCAGTACTTC. It translates to CSVGRDRGMSEQYF. The chain recombines TRBV29-1 with TRBJ2-7; 11 nucleotides agree with TRBD1. This CDR3 contains 14 residues. Looked up from germline, CDR1 is SQVTM and CDR2 is ANQGSEA. V trimming: 4 bases; J trimming: 6 bases; junction bases outside the gene matches: 8.

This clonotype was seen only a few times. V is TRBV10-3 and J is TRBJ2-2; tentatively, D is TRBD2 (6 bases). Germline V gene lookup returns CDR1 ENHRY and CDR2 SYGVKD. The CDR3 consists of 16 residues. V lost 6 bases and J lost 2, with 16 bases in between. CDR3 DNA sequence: TGTGCCATCAGGGGGGGTGGACGGAATAACACCGGGGAGCTGTTTTTT. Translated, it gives CAIRGGGRNNTGELFF.

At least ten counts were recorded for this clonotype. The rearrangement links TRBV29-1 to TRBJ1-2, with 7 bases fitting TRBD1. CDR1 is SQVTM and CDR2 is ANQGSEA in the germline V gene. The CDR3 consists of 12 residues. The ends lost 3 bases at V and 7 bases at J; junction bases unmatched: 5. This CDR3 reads CSVDKGGVGYTF. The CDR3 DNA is TGCAGCGTTGACAAAGGGGGCGTTGGCTACACCTTC.

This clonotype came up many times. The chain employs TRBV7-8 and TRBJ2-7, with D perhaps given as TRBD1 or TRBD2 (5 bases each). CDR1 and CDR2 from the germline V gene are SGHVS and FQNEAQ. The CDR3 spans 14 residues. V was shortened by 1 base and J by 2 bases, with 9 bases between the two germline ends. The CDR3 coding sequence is TGTGCCAGCAGCTTAGGGGGGTACACCTACGAGCAGTACTTC. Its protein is CASSLGGYTYEQYF.

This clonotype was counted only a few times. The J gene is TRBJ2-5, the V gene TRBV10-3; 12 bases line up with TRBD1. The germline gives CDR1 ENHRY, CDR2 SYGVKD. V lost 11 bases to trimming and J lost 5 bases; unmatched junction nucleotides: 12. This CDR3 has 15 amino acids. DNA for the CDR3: TGTGCCGTACGAGAGGGACAGGGGGCCGGGGAGACCCAGTACTTC. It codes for CAVREGQGAGETQYF.

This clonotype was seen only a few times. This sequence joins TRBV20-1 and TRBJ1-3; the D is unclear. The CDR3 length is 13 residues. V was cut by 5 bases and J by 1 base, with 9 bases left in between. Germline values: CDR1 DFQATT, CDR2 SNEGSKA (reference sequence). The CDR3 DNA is TGCAGTGCTTCACCATTATCTGGAAACACCATATATTTT. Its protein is CSASPLSGNTIYF.

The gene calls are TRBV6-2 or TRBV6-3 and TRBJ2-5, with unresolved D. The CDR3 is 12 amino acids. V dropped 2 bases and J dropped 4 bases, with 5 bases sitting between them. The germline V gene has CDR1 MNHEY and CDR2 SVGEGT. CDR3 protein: CASSYPTETQYF. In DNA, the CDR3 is TGTGCCAGCAGTTACCCGACAGAGACCCAGTACTTC.

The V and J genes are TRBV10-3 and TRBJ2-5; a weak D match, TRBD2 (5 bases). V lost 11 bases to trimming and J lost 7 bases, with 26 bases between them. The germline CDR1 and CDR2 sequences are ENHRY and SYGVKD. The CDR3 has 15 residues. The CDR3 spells CAASFGAEHWGTQYF. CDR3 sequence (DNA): TGTGCCGCTTCTTTTGGAGCGGAGCACTGGGGGACCCAGTACTTC.

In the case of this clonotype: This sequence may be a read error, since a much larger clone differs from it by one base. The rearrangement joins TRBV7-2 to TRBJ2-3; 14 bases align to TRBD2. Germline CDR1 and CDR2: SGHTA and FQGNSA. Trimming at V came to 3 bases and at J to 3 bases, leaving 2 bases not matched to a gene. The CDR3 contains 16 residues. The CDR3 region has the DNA TGTGCCAGCAGCTTCAGACTAGCGGGAGGGACAGATACGCAGTATTTT. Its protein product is CASSFRLAGGTDTQYF.

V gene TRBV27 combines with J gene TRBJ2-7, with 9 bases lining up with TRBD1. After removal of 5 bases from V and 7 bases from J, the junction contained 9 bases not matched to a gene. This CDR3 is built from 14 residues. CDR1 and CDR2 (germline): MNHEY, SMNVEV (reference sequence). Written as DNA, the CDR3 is TGTGCCAGCAGTGCCACGGGACAGGGTTTAGAGCAGTACTTC. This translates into CASSATGQGLEQYF.

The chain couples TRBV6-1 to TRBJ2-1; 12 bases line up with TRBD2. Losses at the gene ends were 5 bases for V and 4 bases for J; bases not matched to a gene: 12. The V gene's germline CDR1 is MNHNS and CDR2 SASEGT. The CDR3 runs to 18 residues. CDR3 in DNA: TGTGCCAGCAGTCAATCCCGGACTAGCGGGATTGCATACAATGAGCAGTTCTTC. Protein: CASSQSRTSGIAYNEQFF.

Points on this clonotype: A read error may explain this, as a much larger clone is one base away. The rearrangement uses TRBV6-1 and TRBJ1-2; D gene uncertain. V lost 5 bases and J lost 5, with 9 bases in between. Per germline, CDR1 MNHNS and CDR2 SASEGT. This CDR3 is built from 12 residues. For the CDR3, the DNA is TGTGCCAGCAGTCCTCGGGCTTATGGCTACACCTTC. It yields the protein CASSPRAYGYTF.

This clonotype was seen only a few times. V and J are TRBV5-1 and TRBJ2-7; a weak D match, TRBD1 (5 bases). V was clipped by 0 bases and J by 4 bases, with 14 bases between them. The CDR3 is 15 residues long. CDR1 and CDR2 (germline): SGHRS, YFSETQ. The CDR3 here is CASSLDPGFSYEQYF. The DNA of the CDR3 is TGCGCCAGCAGCTTGGACCCAGGGTTTTCGTACGAGCAGTACTTC.

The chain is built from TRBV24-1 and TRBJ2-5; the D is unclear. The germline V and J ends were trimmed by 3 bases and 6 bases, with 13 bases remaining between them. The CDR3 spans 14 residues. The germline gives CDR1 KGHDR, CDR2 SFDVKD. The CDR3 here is CATSDATPLKTQYF. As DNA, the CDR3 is TGTGCCACCAGTGATGCTACCCCACTGAAGACCCAGTACTTC.

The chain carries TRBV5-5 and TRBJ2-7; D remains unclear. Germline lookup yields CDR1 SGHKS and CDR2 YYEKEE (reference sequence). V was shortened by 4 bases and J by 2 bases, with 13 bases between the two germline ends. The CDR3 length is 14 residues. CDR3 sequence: CASSQGRTTYEQYF. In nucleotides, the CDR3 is TGTGCCAGCAGCCAAGGGCGAACTACCTACGAGCAGTACTTC. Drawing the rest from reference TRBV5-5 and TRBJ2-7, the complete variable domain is DAGVTQSPTHLIKTRGQQVTLRCSPISGHKSVSWYQQVLGQGPQFIFQYYEKEERGRGNFPDRFSARQFPNYSSELNVNALLLGDSALYLCASSQGRTTYEQYFGPGTRLTVT.

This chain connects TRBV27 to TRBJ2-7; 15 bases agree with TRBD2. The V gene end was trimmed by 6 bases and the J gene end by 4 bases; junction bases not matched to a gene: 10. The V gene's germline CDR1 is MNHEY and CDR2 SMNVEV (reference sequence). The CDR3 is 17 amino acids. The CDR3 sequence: CASRTTGTSGRLYEQYF. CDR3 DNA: TGTGCCAGCAGAACCACCGGGACTAGCGGGAGGTTGTACGAGCAGTACTTC.

CDR3 in DNA: TGTGCCAGCAAACCCCGCGCGGACGGAAGGAACACTGAAGCTTTCTTT. Protein: CASKPRADGRNTEAFF. J is TRBJ1-1 and V is TRBV6-2 or TRBV6-3; D ambiguous. From germline, CDR1 is MNHEY and CDR2 SVGEGT. The CDR3 contains 16 residues. V lost 7 bases, J lost 1 base, and 19 bases lay in between.